This T cell receptor (beta chain) was recovered during a study of CD8 T cells in ankylosing spondylitis. V shed 3 bases, J shed 4 bases, and the junction held 5 bases outside the gene matches. CDR1 is MGHRA and CDR2 is YSYEKL in the germline V gene. CDR3 length: 15 amino acids. TCRdb reprocessed the 5' RACE reads via MiXCR and lists one record per CDR3 protein. Here the sample spans fewer than 180,000 distinct CDR3 sequences, approximately 48% being singletons. The chain uses TRBV4-1 and TRBJ2-2, with 7 nucleotides matching TRBD2. The source of this sequence is a male donor with ankylosing spondylitis. The sequenced material came from synovial fluid, either unsorted or a sorted T cell fraction (not recorded which). CDR3 DNA: TGCGCCAGCAGCCACCGGGACTATGTCACCGGGGAGCTGTTTTTT. Translated, it gives CASSHRDYVTGELFF.